This TCR beta chain was sequenced in a study of regulatory T cells in long-lasting Graves disease. Time point indicated: persistent/refractory GD, antithyroid drugs over 5 years with positive TRAb. TCR sequences were obtained from RNA taken from PBMCs. CDR3-region Arm-PCR and iRepertoire HTBI primers produced the TCR beta libraries. TCRdb reprocessed the multiplex PCR reads via MiXCR and lists one record per CDR3 protein. The table lists hundreds of thousands of distinct CDR3 sequences, 21% of them singletons. Findings and limits, study-wide: A reduction in accuracy may have resulted from the small sample size. Persistent disease favored TRBV28, TRBJ1-2 and TRBJ2-5. Among the persistent patients, 2,500 to 3,500 public clonotypes were shared, more than the 850 to 1,000 shared among new patients.

V was clipped by 2 bases and J by 0 bases, with 9 bases between them. CDR3 size: 14 residues. CDR1 is DFQATT, CDR2 SNEGSKA, per germline (reference sequence). Concerning this clonotype: Its antigen is not known.

The TCR comes from a female donor with Graves disease. The chain has TRBV20-1 and TRBJ2-3; weak D call: TRBD1 (6 bases). Sequencing was performed on peripheral blood mononuclear cells (PBMCs), taken when the disease was refractory, from a patient treated with antithyroid drugs. The CDR3 sequence: CSARHRVSTDTQYF. The CDR3, as DNA: TGCAGTGCTAGACACAGGGTTAGCACAGATACGCAGTATTTT.